This T cell receptor (beta chain) was recorded in a study of cytomegalovirus exposure and HLA in healthy donors. Primers included in the PCR were 60 Vbeta and 13 Jbeta primers. Libraries were prepared by immunoSEQ multiplex PCR; TCRdb keeps only in-frame clonotypes and omits some of them. The sample includes about 160,000 clones, roughly four fifths of them seen just once. This CDR3 has 14 amino acids. V was shortened by 6 bases and J by 0 bases, with 11 bases between the two germline ends. CDR1 SEHNR and CDR2 FQNEAQ come from the germline V gene (reference sequence). The V and J genes are TRBV7-9 and TRBJ1-1; maybe TRBD1 (5 bases). The sample taken for sequencing was PBMCs. This TCR was sampled from a male donor in good health and CMV-seropositive. The CDR3 nucleotides read TGTGCCAGCAGAATTGACAGCATGAACACTGAAGCTTTCTTT. Its translation is CASRIDSMNTEAFF. Together with reference TRBV7-9 and TRBJ1-1, the CDR3 gives the full variable domain: DTGVSQNPRHKITKRGQNVTFRCDPISEHNRLYWYRQTLGQGPEFLTYFQNEAQLEKSRLLSDRFSAERPKGSFSTLEIQRTEQGDSAMYLCASRIDSMNTEAFFGQGTRLTVV.